What follows describes a single T cell receptor beta chain. Per the germline V gene, CDR1 is GTSNPN and CDR2 is SVGIG (reference sequence). The CDR3 covers 13 residues. Trimming pared 2 bases from V and 0 bases from J, leaving 5 bases between. Generated by immunoSEQ multiplex PCR, the TCRdb table keeps only in-frame clones and is missing some. The data contain over a million clones, roughly 74% of them seen just once; the ten biggest clones take up 0.52%. This entry is derived from a study of shared clonotypes between healthy human individuals. The receptor's source is a man between 18 and 35 years old in good health. Some clones in this sample may be carry-over from other donors' samples. This chain links TRBV30 with TRBJ1-3, with no clear D. The specimen was memory CD4+ T cells from PBMCs. Subset here: CD45RA-negative fraction. The CDR3 protein is CAWSYNSGNTIYF. The CDR3 DNA follows: TGTGCCTGGAGTTATAACTCTGGAAACACCATATATTTT.